The 21 T cell receptor beta chains given below trace back to one sample, sequenced in a study of response to subunit inactivated influenza vaccine. From the RT-PCR reads, TCRdb called clonotypes with MiXCR, one entry per CDR3 protein. Of around 470,000 distinct CDR3 sequences listed, around 7.9% are singletons. The starting material was PBMCs from blood, obtained less than 30 months after vaccination. These receptors all come from a man between 50 and 69 years old who received an inactivated influenza vaccine.

This clonotype was counted at least ten times. CDR3 loop: CASSLGGRLGSLAFF. The CDR3 DNA is TGTGCCAGCAGCTTAGGGGGTCGATTGGGCAGTCTGGCTTTCTTT. The chain recombines TRBV7-2 with TRBJ1-1, with D unresolved. CDR3 length equals 15 residues. Deletions cut 1 base from V and 11 bases from J, with 20 bases between. The V gene's germline CDR1 is SGHTA and CDR2 FQGNSA.

This clonotype was recorded a few times. The J gene is TRBJ2-3, the V gene TRBV29-1; 8 bases align to TRBD1. The germline V gene encodes CDR1 SQVTM and CDR2 ANQGSEA. The CDR3 spans 15 residues. V shed 3 bases and J 4 bases; nucleotides not matched to a gene: 9. CDR3 region: CSVDARQGYADTQYF. In nucleotides, the CDR3 is TGCAGCGTTGATGCGCGACAGGGGTACGCAGATACGCAGTATTTT.

This clonotype was counted between two and nine times. The chain couples TRBV4-2 to TRBJ1-1; weak D call: TRBD1 (5 bases). The CDR3 covers 15 residues. Germline V gene lookup returns CDR1 LGHNA and CDR2 YNFKEQ. Trimming took off 8 bases at V and 5 bases at J, with 21 bases between the two ends. The CDR3 sequence is CASAFGGGRDTEAFF. The CDR3 DNA follows: TGTGCCAGCGCCTTCGGGGGAGGGCGGGATACTGAAGCTTTCTTT.

This clonotype appeared a few times. The J gene is TRBJ2-7, the V gene TRBV2; D is uncertain. Germline CDR1 and CDR2: SNHLY and FYNNEI. Trimming removed 7 bases from V and 1 base from J, with 8 bases in between. The CDR3 runs 12 residues. The CDR3 coding sequence is TGTGCCAGCAAGGTCCGATCCTACGAGCAGTACTTC. Its protein is CASKVRSYEQYF.

This clonotype has ten or more counts. This chain connects TRBV4-3 to TRBJ2-3; D is possibly TRBD2 (5 bases). The V end lost 1 base, the J end lost 5 bases, and 16 bases lay between the germline ends. CDR1 and CDR2 (germline): LGHNA, YSLEER. This CDR3 contains 16 residues. The CDR3: CASSQAGGGVGDTQYF. The CDR3 bases are TGCGCCAGCAGCCAAGCTGGTGGAGGCGTGGGAGATACGCAGTATTTT.

The CDR3 here is CAVARNSNQPQHF. CDR3 sequence (DNA): TGTGCCGTCGCCAGGAATAGCAATCAGCCCCAGCATTTT. V and J are TRBV10-3 and TRBJ1-5; D is undetermined. Germline CDR1 ENHRY, CDR2 SYGVKD. Trimming left V 11 bases short and J 0 bases short, with 11 bases between. The CDR3 has 13 residues.

The sample holds many counts of this clonotype. The rearrangement uses TRBV7-2 and TRBJ2-1; 8 bases are a match to TRBD2. Losses at the gene ends were 5 bases for V and 6 bases for J; bases not matched to a gene: 6. CDR3 size: 14 residues. Germline CDR1 reads SGHTA; CDR2 reads FQGNSA. This CDR3 is CASSPGTSANEQFF. The CDR3, as DNA: TGTGCCAGCAGCCCCGGGACTAGTGCCAATGAGCAGTTCTTC.

Notes on this clonotype: With a much larger clone just one base away, this may be a read error. The genes are TRBV4-3 and TRBJ1-1; D remains ambiguous. The V end lost 2 bases, the J end lost 0 bases, and 4 bases lay between the germline ends. CDR1 and CDR2 (germline): LGHNA, YSLEER. CDR3 size: 13 residues. This CDR3 reads CASSQYMNTEAFF. CDR3 nucleotide sequence: TGCGCCAGCAGCCAATACATGAACACTGAAGCTTTCTTT.

In its sample, this clonotype was seen many times. The genes are TRBV5-6 and TRBJ1-4, with D hard to call. The germline V gene has CDR1 SGHDT and CDR2 YYEEEE. Trimming took off 0 bases at V and 3 bases at J, with 12 bases between the two ends. The CDR3 totals 16 residues. CDR3 loop: CASSLVGSNANEKLFF. CDR3 in DNA: TGTGCCAGCAGCTTGGTGGGGTCGAACGCTAATGAAAAACTGTTTTTT.

This rearrangement joins TRBV28 to TRBJ1-5; 7 bases are a match to TRBD1. Germline CDR1 is MDHEN and CDR2 is SYDVKM. The CDR3 length is 18 residues. J was trimmed by 9 bases and V by 7 bases; bases with no gene match: 24. CDR3 region: CASTPGQGGAGGLLPQHF. The CDR3 coding sequence is TGTGCCAGCACCCCTGGCCAGGGGGGAGCTGGAGGTTTGTTGCCCCAGCATTTT.

This clonotype was seen ten or more times. The V call is TRBV12-3 or TRBV12-4, the J call TRBJ1-1; D uncertain. The V end was cut by 6 bases, the J end by 4 bases, with 12 bases between. The length of the CDR3 is 13 residues. The CDR3 region is CASSPAMATEAFF. The CDR3 DNA sequence: TGTGCCAGCAGCCCGGCCATGGCCACTGAAGCTTTCTTT.

This clonotype has a count of ten or more. The chain is built from TRBV18 and TRBJ1-1; 7 nucleotides align to TRBD1. The V segment lost 3 bases and the J segment 3 bases; nucleotides outside the gene matches: 1. This CDR3 region has 13 residues. Germline V lookup: CDR1 KGHSH, CDR2 LQKENI. Written as DNA, the CDR3 is TGTGCCAGCTCACCGGGGACAGACACTGAAGCTTTCTTT. The encoded protein is CASSPGTDTEAFF.

This clonotype was found many times. The V call is TRBV5-6, the J call TRBJ2-1, with D possibly matching TRBD2 (6 bases). The CDR3 is 16 amino acids. The germline V and J ends were trimmed by 1 base and 4 bases, with 15 bases remaining between them. Germline loops: CDR1 SGHDT, CDR2 YYEEEE. The CDR3 here is CASSLWRGDTYNEQFF. CDR3 DNA sequence: TGTGCCAGCAGCTTGTGGCGGGGAGACACTTACAATGAGCAGTTCTTC.

About this clonotype: One end of the junction varies from germline; a read error may be responsible. V and J are TRBV7-8 and TRBJ2-5; a weak D match, TRBD2 (5 bases). Germline CDR1 reads SGHVS; CDR2 reads FQNEAQ. The CDR3 contains 13 residues. CDR3 nucleotides: TGTACCAGCAGCCTGGCGGGTCCAGAGACCCAGTACTTC. It yields the protein CTSSLAGPETQYF.

The chain links TRBV4-3 to TRBJ2-5; D call uncertain. This CDR3 is 13 amino acids long. Trimming left V 0 bases short and J 7 bases short, with 9 bases between. Per the germline V gene, CDR1 is LGHNA and CDR2 is YSLEER. This CDR3 reads CASSQDPAATQYF. Here the CDR3 DNA reads TGCGCCAGCAGCCAAGATCCGGCGGCGACCCAGTACTTC.

The sample holds a few counts of this clonotype. This chain links TRBV7-8 with TRBJ1-1; D remains unclear. Germline V CDR1 and CDR2: SGHVS, FQNEAQ. This CDR3 is built from 13 residues. V lost 2 bases to trimming and J lost 10 bases, with 14 bases between them. The CDR3 reads CASSLLARVVAFF. The DNA for the CDR3 is TGTGCCAGCAGCTTATTGGCGAGGGTGGTAGCTTTCTTT.

This clonotype was counted only a few times. The V call is TRBV3-1, the J call TRBJ2-1; possibly TRBD1 for D (6 bases). Trimming shortened V by 6 bases and J by 7 bases, and 13 bases separated the two germline ends. The CDR3 sequence is 13 residues long. CDR1 and CDR2 from the germline V gene are LGHDT and YNNKEL (reference sequence). The CDR3 nucleotides are TGTGCCAGCAGTCCTGGACAGCGGAATGAGCAGTTCTTC. Residues: CASSPGQRNEQFF.

In its sample, this clonotype was seen a few times. The chain uses TRBV27 and TRBJ2-3; no firm D call. V gave up 0 bases and J gave up 8 bases, with 15 bases separating them. In germline, CDR1 is MNHEY, CDR2 SMNVEV (reference sequence). The CDR3 spans 15 residues. The CDR3 loop is CASSLSSTAGGTQYF. In DNA, the CDR3 is TGTGCCAGCAGTTTATCGTCGACGGCTGGCGGTACGCAGTATTTT.

The rearrangement links TRBV27 to TRBJ2-2, with D perhaps assigned TRBD1 or TRBD2 (5 bases each). This CDR3 has 16 residues. The germline CDR1 and CDR2 sequences are MNHEY and SMNVEV (reference sequence). The V gene lost 2 bases and the J gene lost 1 base, with 11 bases spanning the gap. CDR3 region: CASSLEGRMNTGELFF. The DNA for the CDR3 is TGTGCCAGCAGTTTAGAGGGACGAATGAACACCGGGGAGCTGTTTTTT.

The sample holds a few counts of this clonotype. CDR3 nucleotide sequence: TGCAGTGCTACCCCTCAGAGGAGGAGCTCCTACAATGAGCAGTTCTTC. It translates to CSATPQRRSSYNEQFF. The V and J genes are TRBV20-1 and TRBJ2-1; D is perhaps TRBD2 (5 bases). Germline assignment: CDR1 DFQATT and CDR2 SNEGSKA (reference sequence). Trimming removed 4 bases from V and 0 bases from J, with 16 bases in between. The CDR3 extends over 16 amino acids.

There are a few counts of this clonotype. The chain uses TRBV10-3 and TRBJ2-7; D uncertain. The CDR3 consists of 11 residues. Germline CDR1 ENHRY, CDR2 SYGVKD. Trimming pared 0 bases from V and 9 bases from J, leaving 6 bases between. CDR3 sequence (DNA): TGTGCCATCAGTGAGTCATGGGTGCAGTACTTC. It specifies CAISESWVQYF.